Below, one TCR beta chain is given with its context. This clone was seen a handful of times. Its antigen is unknown. No base qualities exist here, and no much larger clone lies one base off it. The data stem from a study of blood T cell repertoires in COVID-19 (dated by TCRdb to 2018 to 2020). Broadly, across the study: The collaborator samples originated in the United States, Italy and Spain and spanned the acute and convalescent phases of COVID-19. The prospective study material was composed of cDNA or gDNA derived from T cells, B-cell-depleted T cells, or PBMCs. The repertoires were released in a freely available public database intended as a resource for research on the immune response to SARS-CoV-2. The dataset comprised deeply sampled blood TCRbeta repertoires from subjects exposed to, actively infected with, or recovered from COVID-19. Samples were obtained from the ongoing ImmuneRACE study (first 160 participants) and from over 1,000 subjects provided by 6 global collaborators. Where HLA class I and class II types were available, the types were taken from metadata supplied by the sample provider, not from assay-based typing. Nearly every sample came with metadata listing a de-identified subject ID, COVID-19 status, age in years and sex. Study-wide conclusions, independent of this receptor: How much clinical and demographic metadata was included differed by source and by participant, and the metadata was provided uncurated.

Whole blood was collected in K2EDTA tubes by collaborating institutions according to the institutions' own protocols. For TCRbeta analysis, collaborators shipped samples in one of three forms: frozen whole blood, isolated PBMCs, or DNA extracted from either of those sample types. TCRbeta CDR3 regions were amplified from genomic DNA using the immunoSEQ Assay, a bias-controlled multiplex PCR. In the authors' own workflow: Within the assay, amplification of reference gene primers was used to estimate how many nucleated cells each sample contained. To quantify the absolute abundance of each unique TCRbeta CDR3 rearrangement, sequence reads were collapsed and filtered. For each sample, productive Simpson clonality was calculated by taking the square root of Simpson's diversity index across productive rearrangements. This immuneACCESS table, as held by TCRdb, lists in-frame sequences with V and J called but not all clones. Of the missing ones, under half trace to an unresolved V gene in checked studies; the others have no known cause. The D gene and trimming were derived from the DNA, and the V and J assignments and clone size from that table. Across this sample there are 130,000 or so clones, with approximately 88% seen only once. Jointly, the top ten make up about 18% of the sample.

CDR1 is given as LGHNA and CDR2 as YSLEER, both from the germline V gene. Germline trimming: 6 bases from V, 4 bases from J; junction bases outside gene matches: 7. The CDR3 sequence holds 14 residues, the cysteine and phenylalanine included. The only DNA kept is the CDR3, 42 bases in frame from the first base. The chain couples TRBV4-3 to TRBJ2-3; TRBD1 agrees with 7 junctional bases. Sequenced: peripheral blood. The sequence derives from an elderly woman with acute or convalescent COVID-19. The DNA reads as follows: TGCGCCAGCAGGGGGCAGGGGGAAGCAGATACGCAGTATTTT. Its protein is CASRGQGEADTQYF.